The rows below give T cell receptor beta chains drawn from one sample of a study of OX40 agonist ivuxolimab in advanced cancers. Assay used: immunoSEQ multiplex PCR; TCRdb lists only in-frame clones, some missing. The table has over 80,000 clones, 80% to 95% seen once. Sequenced material: CD4+ or CD8+ T cells sorted from blood, taken in a trial of the OX40 agonist ivuxolimab. Receptors originate from an adult with an advanced solid tumor such as melanoma, head and neck, liver or kidney cancer. Each CDR3 is given with its conserved first and last residue. Each record gives: D gene, J gene, CDR3 length, clone size, V gene, CDR3 DNA, CDR3 protein. D genes are given only for firm matches. Expanded clones get a size class; other rows say once, few or many, or leave the size out.

d_gene: .; j_gene: TRBJ1-5; len: 13; abundance: .; v_gene: TRBV6-1; CDR3nt: TGTGCCGCCAGCACCACAGGCAATCAGCCCCAGCATTTT; CDR3aa: CAASTTGNQPQHF
d_gene: .; j_gene: TRBJ2-7; len: 13; abundance: .; v_gene: TRBV28; CDR3nt: TGTGCCAGTGAGCCCGGGCTCAATACGAGGCAGTACTTC; CDR3aa: CASEPGLNTRQYF
d_gene: TRBD2; j_gene: TRBJ2-1; len: 14; abundance: .; v_gene: TRBV7-6; CDR3nt: TGTGCCAGCAGCTGGGGACTAGCGGCCAATGAGCAGTTCTTC; CDR3aa: CASSWGLAANEQFF
d_gene: .; j_gene: TRBJ1-1; len: 15; abundance: .; v_gene: TRBV28; CDR3nt: TGTGCCAGCAGTTTATCCCCAGAGATGAACACTGAAGCTTTCTTT; CDR3aa: CASSLSPEMNTEAFF
d_gene: .; j_gene: TRBJ2-7; len: 15; abundance: once; v_gene: TRBV4-3; CDR3nt: TGCGCCAGCAGCCAAGATCGGGCGGCTACCTACGAGCAGTACTTC; CDR3aa: CASSQDRAATYEQYF
d_gene: .; j_gene: TRBJ2-1; len: 13; abundance: once; v_gene: TRBV27; CDR3nt: TGTGCCAGCCGCGTACTGGCCGACCATGAGCAGTTCTTC; CDR3aa: CASRVLADHEQFF
d_gene: .; j_gene: TRBJ2-3; len: 18; abundance: .; v_gene: TRBV2; CDR3nt: TGTGCCAGCAGTGAATCCCTCCGGGCAGCCCTTAACACAGATACGCAGTATTTT; CDR3aa: CASSESLRAALNTDTQYF
d_gene: TRBD2; j_gene: TRBJ2-7; len: 14; abundance: .; v_gene: TRBV19; CDR3nt: TGTGCCAGTAGTATAGATGGTGCGGGGGGCGAGCAGTACTTC; CDR3aa: CASSIDGAGGEQYF
d_gene: .; j_gene: TRBJ2-1; len: 15; abundance: once; v_gene: TRBV7-9; CDR3nt: TGTGCCAGCAGTGGGGGAGACAGCACTTACAATGAGCAGTTCTTC; CDR3aa: CASSGGDSTYNEQFF
d_gene: .; j_gene: TRBJ1-2; len: 12; abundance: .; v_gene: TRBV30; CDR3nt: TGTGCCTGGAGTCGACCTAACTATGGCTACACCTTC; CDR3aa: CAWSRPNYGYTF
d_gene: TRBD1; j_gene: TRBJ2-4; len: 14; abundance: .; v_gene: TRBV6-5; CDR3nt: TGTGCCAGCAGCCATGACAGGGGGCAAAACATTCAGTACTTC; CDR3aa: CASSHDRGQNIQYF
d_gene: TRBD2; j_gene: TRBJ2-7; len: 13; abundance: .; v_gene: TRBV2; CDR3nt: TGTGCCAGCACCGGGACTAGTCGCCGCGAGCAGTACTTC; CDR3aa: CASTGTSRREQYF
d_gene: .; j_gene: TRBJ2-2; len: 12; abundance: once; v_gene: TRBV29-1; CDR3nt: TGCAGCGGGTCCTCGAACACCGGGGAGCTGTTTTTT; CDR3aa: CSGSSNTGELFF
d_gene: TRBD2; j_gene: TRBJ2-3; len: 13; abundance: .; v_gene: TRBV7-7; CDR3nt: TGTGCTAGCAGCCCTCTAGCGGGAGATACGCAGTATTTT; CDR3aa: CASSPLAGDTQYF
d_gene: .; j_gene: TRBJ2-3; len: 15; abundance: .; v_gene: TRBV4-1; CDR3nt: TGCGCCAGCAGCCAAGCGCCGACTAGCACAGATACGCAGTATTTT; CDR3aa: CASSQAPTSTDTQYF
d_gene: .; j_gene: TRBJ2-1; len: 14; abundance: .; v_gene: TRBV18; CDR3nt: TGTGCCAGCTCACCGCTTACTATGGGGGGTGAGCAGTTCTTC; CDR3aa: CASSPLTMGGEQFF
d_gene: .; j_gene: TRBJ1-4; len: 15; abundance: .; v_gene: TRBV2; CDR3nt: TGTGCCAGCAGTAGATATCAGGGAGTTAATGAAAAACTGTTTTTT; CDR3aa: CASSRYQGVNEKLFF
d_gene: TRBD2; j_gene: TRBJ2-3; len: 14; abundance: .; v_gene: TRBV18; CDR3nt: TGTGCCAGCCACAGAGGGGAGGGCCCGGATACGCAGTATTTT; CDR3aa: CASHRGEGPDTQYF
d_gene: .; j_gene: TRBJ2-3; len: 13; abundance: .; v_gene: TRBV28; CDR3nt: TGTGCCAGCAGCCCGATAAGCACAGATACGCAGTATTTT; CDR3aa: CASSPISTDTQYF
d_gene: .; j_gene: TRBJ2-7; len: 14; abundance: .; v_gene: TRBV6-6; CDR3nt: TGTGCCAGCAGTACCACTAGGAGCTCCTACGAGCAGTACTTC; CDR3aa: CASSTTRSSYEQYF
d_gene: .; j_gene: TRBJ1-2; len: 13; abundance: .; v_gene: TRBV7-9; CDR3nt: TGTGCCAGCAGCACTCTTGGGGGAGATGGCTACACCTTC; CDR3aa: CASSTLGGDGYTF
d_gene: .; j_gene: TRBJ1-4; len: 15; abundance: .; v_gene: TRBV5-6; CDR3nt: TGTGCCAGCAGCTTGTACGCCAACTCGAATGAAAAACTGTTTTTT; CDR3aa: CASSLYANSNEKLFF